A selection of T cell receptor beta chains follows, all from one sample in a study of early T cells in non-severe SARS-CoV-2 infection. Via MiXCR, TCRdb re-called the 5' RACE reads, giving one row per CDR3 protein. Of over 70,000 distinct CDR3 sequences in the sample, approximately 14% were seen once. The specimen was whole blood, collected at baseline. These receptors originate from an adult who was a healthcare worker with PCR-confirmed SARS-CoV-2 infection or an uninfected control (not recorded which). Both conserved end residues are part of each CDR3. D genes are given only for firm matches. Size tells how often a clone was seen (once, few, many) or the class of an expanded clone, and some rows leave it out.

TRBD1	TRBV18	.	TRBJ2-2	TGTGCCAGCTCGGGACAGGGCACCGGGGAGCTGTTTTTT	CASSGQGTGELFF
.	TRBV5-1	many	TRBJ2-7	TGCGCCAGCAGCGGCTCCCCTGGGGCCTACGAGCAGTACTTC	CASSGSPGAYEQYF
.	TRBV27	few	TRBJ2-3	TGTGCCAGCAGTTTAGGGGCGGGGTCAGATACGCAGTATTTT	CASSLGAGSDTQYF
.	TRBV28	few	TRBJ2-5	TGTGCCAGCAGTACGCGGGACTTCCCGCAAGAGACCCAGTACTTC	CASSTRDFPQETQYF
.	TRBV28	few	TRBJ2-7	TGTGCCAGCAGTTTGGCCCTTTACGAGCAGTACTTC	CASSLALYEQYF
.	TRBV20-1	few	TRBJ2-1	TGCAGTGCTAGTGGAGTGAATGAGCAGTTCTTC	CSASGVNEQFF
.	TRBV27	.	TRBJ2-3	TGTGCCAGCAGACCCTCGGGTGGCATCCCTAGCACAGATACGCAGTATTTT	CASRPSGGIPSTDTQYF
TRBD1	TRBV11-1	few	TRBJ1-2	TGTGCCAGCAGCCCGGGACAGGGGGCCTATGGCTACACCTTC	CASSPGQGAYGYTF
TRBD2	TRBV9	few	TRBJ2-1	TGTGCCAGCAGCGTAATTCCGGGAGGGGACACTGAGCAGTTCTTC	CASSVIPGGDTEQFF
.	TRBV7-9	few	TRBJ2-5	TGTGCCAGCAGCTTAGGAGGCTTAACGCAAGAGACCCAGTACTTC	CASSLGGLTQETQYF
.	TRBV28	.	TRBJ1-1	TGTGCCAGCAGTTTAGGGCCAGGGGCGACGAACACTGAAGCTTTCTTT	CASSLGPGATNTEAFF
.	TRBV5-4	many	TRBJ2-2	TGTGCCAGCAGCTTGTGGTCACAGAACACCGGGGAGCTGTTTTTT	CASSLWSQNTGELFF
.	TRBV28	.	TRBJ1-1	TGTGCCAGCAGTTTTACTCCGGTAGTTGGCACTGAAGCTTTCTTT	CASSFTPVVGTEAFF
.	TRBV29-1	.	TRBJ2-3	TGCAGCTCCCAAGGAGCGGAACAGCCTTATTTT	CSSQGAEQPYF
TRBD2	TRBV11-2	.	TRBJ2-1	TGTGCCAGCAGCTTAGAACTAGCGGGAGCCAGTGAGCAGTTCTTC	CASSLELAGASEQFF
.	TRBV7-2	few	TRBJ2-1	TGTGCCAGCAGCCCTTCGTTAACCTACAATGAGCAGTTCTTC	CASSPSLTYNEQFF
.	TRBV12-3/TRBV12-4	.	TRBJ2-2	TGTGCCAGCAGTTTAGTATCCGGGAACACCGGGGAGCTGTTTTTT	CASSLVSGNTGELFF
TRBD2	TRBV20-1	many	TRBJ2-1	TGCAGTGCTACCGATCGGACTAGCGGCAATGAGCAGTTCTTC	CSATDRTSGNEQFF
.	TRBV28	.	TRBJ2-4	TGTGCCAGCAGTCCATCAGATACCGGCAAAAACATTCAGTACTTC	CASSPSDTGKNIQYF
.	TRBV6-2/TRBV6-3	.	TRBJ2-1	TGTGCCAGCAGCCCTTTCCAGCGAAATGAGCAGTTCTTC	CASSPFQRNEQFF
TRBD2	TRBV20-1	many	TRBJ2-1	TGCAGTGCTAGAGGACTAGCGGGAGAGAATGAGCAGTTCTTC	CSARGLAGENEQFF
.	TRBV3-1	few	TRBJ1-2	TGTGCCAGCAGCCAAGGACCCGATGGCTACACCTTC	CASSQGPDGYTF
.	TRBV28	many	TRBJ2-4	TGTGCCAGCAGTTTGGGCCAACCGGGAGCCAAAAACATTCAGTACTTC	CASSLGQPGAKNIQYF
TRBD2	TRBV19	few	TRBJ2-2	TGTGCCAGTAGCTTGACAGTAGCGGGAGGCGGCACCGGGGAGCTGTTTTTT	CASSLTVAGGGTGELFF
.	TRBV12-3/TRBV12-4	.	TRBJ2-5	TGTGCCAGCAGTTTAGCGCCCATCCAAGAGACCCAGTACTTC	CASSLAPIQETQYF
TRBD2	TRBV28	few	TRBJ2-3	TGTGCCAGCAGTTTAAAAGCGGGAGGGCCAGATACGCAGTATTTT	CASSLKAGGPDTQYF
TRBD1	TRBV28	.	TRBJ2-7	TGTGCCAGCAGCCACACTGGGACAGGGGGCTGGCGGCAGTACTTC	CASSHTGTGGWRQYF
.	TRBV2	many	TRBJ1-5	TGTGCCAGCAGTGAACAGGGTAGTGGTCAGCCCCAGCATTTT	CASSEQGSGQPQHF
.	TRBV7-9	many	TRBJ1-1	TGTGCCAGCAGCTTAGGTTCCTCCACTGAAGCTTTCTTT	CASSLGSSTEAFF
.	TRBV5-5	.	TRBJ1-2	TGTGCCAGCAGCTTGGGACAGAGGCTTTATGGCTACACCTTC	CASSLGQRLYGYTF
.	TRBV11-2	many	TRBJ2-1	TGTGCCAGCAGCTTAGTCGCGACAGGTAATTCCTACAATGAGCAGTTCTTC	CASSLVATGNSYNEQFF
.	TRBV4-1	.	TRBJ1-4	TGCGCCAGCAGCCCTCAGGCCCTAACCACGGAGGAAAAACTGTTTTTT	CASSPQALTTEEKLFF
.	TRBV18	.	TRBJ1-6	TGTGCCAGCTCACCAGGGGACAACGGGTCAGATTCACCCCTCCACTTT	CASSPGDNGSDSPLHF
TRBD2	TRBV12-3/TRBV12-4	few	TRBJ2-7	TGTGCCATCGGGACTAGCGCCTACGAGCAGTACTTC	CAIGTSAYEQYF
.	TRBV7-9	few	TRBJ1-1	TGTGCCAGCAGCTTAGGAGGGGGGGAGAACACTGAAGCTTTCTTT	CASSLGGGENTEAFF
TRBD2	TRBV7-3	many	TRBJ2-3	TGTGCCAGCAGCCCCCGAGCGGGAAGCACAGATACGCAGTATTTT	CASSPRAGSTDTQYF
TRBD1	TRBV29-1	few	TRBJ1-1	TGCAGCGCTGTCCCACAGTCACCCGCATACAGGGGGCCTGAAGCTTTCTTT	CSAVPQSPAYRGPEAFF
.	TRBV20-1	many	TRBJ2-1	TGCAGTGCTCCCGGGACTTCTACCTACAATGAGCAGTTCTTC	CSAPGTSTYNEQFF
.	TRBV2	few	TRBJ2-2	TGTGCCAGCACTCGGGACTTATCACCCGGGGAGCTGTTTTTT	CASTRDLSPGELFF
TRBD1	TRBV18	few	TRBJ1-4	TGTGCCAGCTCACCACCTGGGACAGATGAAAAACTGTTTTTT	CASSPPGTDEKLFF
.	TRBV18	many	TRBJ2-7	TGTGCCAGCTCACCCGAAAGCTCCTACGAGCAGTACTTC	CASSPESSYEQYF
.	TRBV27	many	TRBJ2-7	TGTGCCAGCAGTTCACCCACCTTCGGCGGGCCCTACGAGCAGTACTTC	CASSSPTFGGPYEQYF
.	TRBV5-6	.	TRBJ2-1	TGTGCCAGCAGCACGCTGACAGGCGGGGCTGAGCAGTTCTTC	CASSTLTGGAEQFF
TRBD2	TRBV3-1	many	TRBJ2-1	TGTGCCAGCAGCCAAGTTGTAGGATGGGCTAGCGGGAGCAATGAGCAGTTCTTC	CASSQVVGWASGSNEQFF
.	TRBV6-2/TRBV6-3	.	TRBJ1-5	TGTGCCAGCAGGAAGTGGGACGGCAATCAGCCCCAGCATTTT	CASRKWDGNQPQHF
.	TRBV5-1	.	TRBJ2-2	TGCGCCAGCAGCTCCCCTCCAGCGGCCAACACCGGGGAGCTGTTTTTT	CASSSPPAANTGELFF
.	TRBV6-1	few	TRBJ2-3	TGTGCCAGCAGGCCCCCCGGGCAGAAGACAGATACGCAGTATTTT	CASRPPGQKTDTQYF
.	TRBV28	once	TRBJ2-3	TGTGCCAGCAGTTTACAGGCGAATACGCAGTATTTT	CASSLQANTQYF
.	TRBV27	few	TRBJ1-1	TGTGCCAGCAGTCTCACACCGGGGGCTCCGAACACTGAAGCTTTCTTT	CASSLTPGAPNTEAFF
TRBD2	TRBV6-5	few	TRBJ2-7	TGTGCCAGCAGCTCTCGGGGAGCGGGAGCCTACGAGCAGTACTTC	CASSSRGAGAYEQYF
.	TRBV29-1	once	TRBJ2-5	TGCAGCGTTGAAGACGCAATGAAACAAGAGACCCAGTACTTC	CSVEDAMKQETQYF
.	TRBV28	.	TRBJ2-7	TGTGCCAGCGAAGTTTATACGGGGGCCGAGCAGTACTTC	CASEVYTGAEQYF
.	TRBV12-3/TRBV12-4	many	TRBJ2-7	TGTGCCAGCAGTATCCGGTACGAGCAGTACTTC	CASSIRYEQYF
.	TRBV20-1	.	TRBJ2-3	TGCAGTGCTAGAGATGGGGCTAGCGTCCGCACAGATACGCAGTATTTT	CSARDGASVRTDTQYF
.	TRBV5-1	many	TRBJ2-3	TGCGCCAGCAGCCGGACTCCTGGGGCCACAGATACGCAGTATTTT	CASSRTPGATDTQYF
.	TRBV7-9	.	TRBJ2-1	TGTGCCAGCACTAAAGGGATTGGATCCTACAATGAGCAGTTCTTC	CASTKGIGSYNEQFF
.	TRBV28	.	TRBJ2-7	TGTGCCAGCAGTGTACCGGGGACGCAATCCTACGAGCAGTACTTC	CASSVPGTQSYEQYF